The T cell receptor (beta chain) under discussion was sequenced for a study of human T cells and chemical hapten exposure (dated by TCRdb to the early 2020s). Concerning the study at large: For sensitization, 2% DPC in acetone was applied to a roughly 2 cm by roughly 2 cm area of upper inner arm skin. Twenty-nine alopecia patients gave blood for TCR sequencing at one to four time points (pre-sensitization, 2, 6 and 24 weeks). Throughout the study period of about 25 weeks, patients also received therapeutic DPC doses to the scalp every week. Peripheral blood TCR repertoire changes were tracked in vivo in alopecia patients during primary and secondary sensitization to the hapten diphenylcyclopropenone (DPC). The patient cohort, mostly female, included alopecia areata with under or over 50% scalp involvement, alopecia totalis and alopecia universalis. Libraries were pooled for sequencing, and variation in per-sample TCR yields was attributed mainly to small differences in library volumes within the pool. Patch tests used Finn chambers with 0.01% DPC on the upper back, scored after 6 days by International Contact Dermatitis Research Group standards. Patient blood was sampled pre-sensitization (week 0) and at 2, 6 and about 24 weeks after DPC sensitization. What the authors observed across the whole study: The number of PT1 expanded TCRs positively correlated with patch test score, significant at thresholds 8, 16 and 32 but not 4. Because every patient had alopecia, a presumed autoimmune disease, the patients' immune response might differ from that of healthy individuals. After repeated subsampling, the strength of the expansion versus patch-test correlation and the threshold at which it became significant changed. The number of TCRs above 1 in 1000 frequency did not change with DPC sensitization; there was no evidence of global repertoire structure alterations. Expanded TCRs formed significantly more large CDR3 similarity clusters than pre-sensitization or healthy control sets, consistent with antigen-driven responses.

This clonotype was detected ten times or more. No cognate antigen has been identified for it. Within one base of it there is no much larger clone, and no base qualities were kept. The sample's time point label, in plain terms: pre-sensitization, week 0. In light of the paper, this sample's treatment or condition label describes: therapeutic diphenylcyclopropenone sensitization with weekly scalp DPC. Blood at each patch-test visit was drawn before the patch test was applied. To be eligible, patients had to be aged 18 to 70, diagnosed with alopecia and judged suitable for DPC therapy, while pregnant patients were excluded. Total RNA was extracted from unfractionated whole blood collected in Tempus Blood RNA tubes. Libraries were built with RACE. Sequencer: NextSeq 500. During library preparation, unique molecular identifiers were attached to individual cDNA molecules so that TCRs could be counted in a quantitative, reproducible way. Both TCR alpha and TCR beta chains were sequenced from each blood RNA sample. In the original analysis: Samples had a median of around 92,000 TCRs, with a range from roughly 23,224 to 750,000. The Decombinator software suite was used to annotate V, J and CDR3 in the TCR reads. For the PS versus PT1 abundance plots, all samples were subsampled to the same number of TCRs (28,000). Expanded TCRs were defined as absent before sensitization and observed at least eight times at the 2-week time point. The public reads were quality trimmed at Q25 with fastp and then assembled into clones with MiXCR by TCRdb, keeping productive beta chains. Here each entry gathers all rows of one CDR3 protein and keeps the most common genes and DNA. TCRdb's processing, not the authors', yielded these V and J calls. Counted in this sample were approximately 320,000 distinct CDR3 sequences; around 5.5% of them appeared once. Around 8% of the sample rests with the top ten.

From the cysteine up to the phenylalanine, the CDR3 has a length of 14 residues. Only CDR3 DNA is held: 42 bases, read in frame from base 1. V loses 5 bases, J loses 8 bases, and the germline ends lie 13 bases apart. Reading the germline V gene gives CDR1 MNHEY and CDR2 SVGEGT. The receptor was isolated from a young woman with alopecia areata. Some clones in this sample may be carry-over from other donors' samples. The rearranged chain carries TRBV6-2 or TRBV6-3 and TRBJ1-6, and TRBD1 may be the D gene, going by 5 matching bases. The input for sequencing was whole blood, taken in connection with sensitization to the hapten diphenylcyclopropenone (DPC). The DNA is as follows: TGTGCCAGCAGTCAGAGGGGAATAGATTCACCCCTCCACTTT. It translates to CASSQRGIDSPLHF.